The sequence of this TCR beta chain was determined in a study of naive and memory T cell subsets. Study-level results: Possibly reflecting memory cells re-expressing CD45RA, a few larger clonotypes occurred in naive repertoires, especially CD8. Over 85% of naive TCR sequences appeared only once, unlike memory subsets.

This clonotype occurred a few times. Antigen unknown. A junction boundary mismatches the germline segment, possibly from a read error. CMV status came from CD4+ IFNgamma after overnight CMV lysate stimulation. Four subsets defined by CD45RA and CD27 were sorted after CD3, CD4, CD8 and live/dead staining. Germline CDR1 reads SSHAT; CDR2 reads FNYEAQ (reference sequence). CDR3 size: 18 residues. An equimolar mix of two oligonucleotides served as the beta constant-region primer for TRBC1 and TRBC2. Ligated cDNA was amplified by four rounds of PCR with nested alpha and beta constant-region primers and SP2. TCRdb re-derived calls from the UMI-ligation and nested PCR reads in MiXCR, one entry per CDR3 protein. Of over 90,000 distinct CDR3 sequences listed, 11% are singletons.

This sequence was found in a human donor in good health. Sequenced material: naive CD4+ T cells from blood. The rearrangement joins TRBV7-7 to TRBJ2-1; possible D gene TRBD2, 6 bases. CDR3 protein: CASSLGGAGLPFYNEQFF. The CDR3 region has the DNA TGTGCTAGCAGCTTAGGAGGCGCGGGATTACCCTTCTACAATGAGCAGTTCTTC.